A selection of T cell receptor beta chains follows, all from one sample in a study of regulatory T cells in long-lasting Graves disease. TCRdb processed the multiplex PCR reads anew with MiXCR; each CDR3 protein has one entry. The sample lists about 380,000 distinct CDR3 sequences, 15% to 17% occurring once. The sequences come from peripheral blood mononuclear cells (PBMCs), collected at new diagnosis, from a patient treated with antithyroid drugs. These receptors all stem from a female donor with Graves disease. Both conserved end residues are part of each CDR3. Fields, in order: V gene, J gene, clone size, D gene, CDR3 protein, CDR3 DNA. D genes are given only for firm matches. Clone sizes are given selectively: once, few, many, or a class where the clone is expanded.

V gene: TRBV5-4; J gene: TRBJ2-1; clone size: few; D gene: TRBD2; CDR3 protein: CASSLTGGASEQFF; CDR3 DNA: TGTGCCAGCAGCTTGACCGGGGGGGCCTCGGAGCAGTTCTTC
V gene: TRBV19; J gene: TRBJ1-4; clone size: many; D gene: NA; CDR3 protein: CASSSASINEKLFF; CDR3 DNA: TGTGCCAGTAGTTCCGCCAGTATAAATGAAAAACTGTTTTTT
V gene: TRBV20-1; J gene: TRBJ2-5; clone size: many; D gene: NA; CDR3 protein: CSASSGTNSGQYF; CDR3 DNA: TGCAGTGCTAGTTCCGGTACCAATTCGGGCCAGTACTTC
V gene: TRBV6-5; J gene: TRBJ1-1; clone size: many; D gene: NA; CDR3 protein: CASSYGTLLNTEAFF; CDR3 DNA: TGTGCCAGCAGTTACGGGACGCTTTTGAACACTGAAGCTTTCTTT
V gene: TRBV5-1; J gene: TRBJ2-2; clone size: few; D gene: TRBD1; CDR3 protein: CASSMRQGSTGELFF; CDR3 DNA: TGCGCCAGCAGCATGAGACAGGGGAGCACCGGGGAGCTGTTTTTT
V gene: TRBV5-1; J gene: TRBJ1-1; clone size: many; D gene: NA; CDR3 protein: CASSSLGPMGTEAFF; CDR3 DNA: TGCGCCAGCAGCTCTTTGGGCCCAATGGGTACTGAAGCTTTCTTT
V gene: TRBV20-1; J gene: TRBJ1-5; clone size: NA; D gene: NA; CDR3 protein: CSASLTGYSNQPQHF; CDR3 DNA: TGCAGTGCTAGCCTGACGGGGTATAGCAATCAGCCCCAGCATTTT
V gene: TRBV27; J gene: TRBJ2-1; clone size: many; D gene: NA; CDR3 protein: CASSLTLEFGEQFF; CDR3 DNA: TGTGCCAGCAGTCTAACACTAGAGTTCGGTGAGCAGTTCTTC
V gene: TRBV5-1; J gene: TRBJ2-1; clone size: many; D gene: NA; CDR3 protein: CASRLQGGIYNEQFF; CDR3 DNA: TGCGCCAGCAGACTCCAAGGGGGGATCTACAATGAGCAGTTCTTC
V gene: TRBV2; J gene: TRBJ1-5; clone size: many; D gene: NA; CDR3 protein: CAGSKDSEGNQPQHF; CDR3 DNA: TGTGCCGGAAGTAAGGACAGCGAGGGCAATCAGCCCCAGCATTTT
V gene: TRBV6-1; J gene: TRBJ1-5; clone size: NA; D gene: NA; CDR3 protein: CASMDGGNQPQHF; CDR3 DNA: TGTGCCAGCATGGATGGGGGAAATCAGCCCCAGCATTTT
V gene: TRBV5-1; J gene: TRBJ2-2; clone size: NA; D gene: TRBD1; CDR3 protein: CASSTGQGGGELFF; CDR3 DNA: TGCGCCAGCAGCACCGGACAGGGCGGCGGGGAGCTGTTTTTT
V gene: TRBV11-3; J gene: TRBJ2-3; clone size: NA; D gene: NA; CDR3 protein: CASSFPQSTDTQYF; CDR3 DNA: TGTGCCAGCAGCTTCCCGCAAAGCACAGATACGCAGTATTTT
V gene: TRBV20-1; J gene: TRBJ2-7; clone size: many; D gene: NA; CDR3 protein: CSARRRRSSYEQYF; CDR3 DNA: TGCAGTGCTCGGAGAAGGAGGAGCTCCTACGAGCAGTACTTC
V gene: TRBV12-3/TRBV12-4; J gene: TRBJ1-2; clone size: many; D gene: TRBD1; CDR3 protein: CASSRQGGDGYTF; CDR3 DNA: TGTGCCAGCAGTCGACAGGGCGGTGATGGCTACACCTTC
V gene: TRBV9; J gene: TRBJ2-3; clone size: many; D gene: TRBD1; CDR3 protein: CASSVEGGYSTDTQYF; CDR3 DNA: TGTGCCAGCAGCGTCGAAGGGGGCTACTCCACAGATACGCAGTATTTT
V gene: TRBV20-1; J gene: TRBJ1-1; clone size: many; D gene: NA; CDR3 protein: CSARDRRVGTSEAFF; CDR3 DNA: TGCAGTGCTAGAGATCGAAGGGTGGGGACAAGTGAAGCTTTCTTT
V gene: TRBV19; J gene: TRBJ2-5; clone size: few; D gene: TRBD2; CDR3 protein: CASSSGTSGSLQETQYF; CDR3 DNA: TGTGCCAGTAGTTCCGGGACTAGCGGGTCATTGCAGGAGACCCAGTACTTC
V gene: TRBV20-1; J gene: TRBJ1-5; clone size: many; D gene: NA; CDR3 protein: CSALRAGSVPNQPQHF; CDR3 DNA: TGCAGTGCCCTAAGGGCGGGTAGTGTTCCCAATCAGCCCCAGCATTTT
V gene: TRBV2; J gene: TRBJ2-7; clone size: many; D gene: TRBD2; CDR3 protein: CASSPTSGTGEQYF; CDR3 DNA: TGTGCCAGCAGTCCCACTAGCGGGACGGGCGAGCAGTACTTC
V gene: TRBV10-2; J gene: TRBJ1-5; clone size: few; D gene: TRBD1; CDR3 protein: CASRDRGPSNQPQHF; CDR3 DNA: TGCGCCAGCAGGGACAGGGGGCCAAGCAATCAGCCCCAGCATTTT
V gene: TRBV7-6; J gene: TRBJ2-5; clone size: many; D gene: NA; CDR3 protein: CASSALGAPTQYF; CDR3 DNA: TGTGCCAGCAGCGCACTAGGGGCCCCGACCCAGTACTTC
V gene: TRBV7-9; J gene: TRBJ1-1; clone size: many; D gene: NA; CDR3 protein: CASSALQGPARAEAFF; CDR3 DNA: TGTGCCAGCAGCGCACTACAGGGACCGGCGCGAGCTGAAGCTTTCTTT
V gene: TRBV12-3/TRBV12-4; J gene: TRBJ2-3; clone size: NA; D gene: TRBD1; CDR3 protein: CASRAQGAHGTDTQYF; CDR3 DNA: TGTGCCAGCAGAGCACAGGGGGCACATGGCACAGATACGCAGTATTTT
V gene: TRBV7-9; J gene: TRBJ1-1; clone size: NA; D gene: TRBD1; CDR3 protein: CASSYSQGARTEAFF; CDR3 DNA: TGTGCCAGCAGTTACTCGCAGGGGGCAAGGACTGAAGCTTTCTTT
V gene: TRBV7-9; J gene: TRBJ2-3; clone size: NA; D gene: NA; CDR3 protein: CASSSFREGTDTQYF; CDR3 DNA: TGTGCCAGCAGCTCCTTTCGGGAAGGCACAGATACGCAGTATTTT
V gene: TRBV12-3/TRBV12-4; J gene: TRBJ2-7; clone size: many; D gene: TRBD2; CDR3 protein: CASSLGGLADPRGDF; CDR3 DNA: TGTGCCAGCAGTTTAGGGGGACTAGCGGACCCGAGAGGAGACTTC
V gene: TRBV27; J gene: TRBJ1-6; clone size: many; D gene: TRBD1; CDR3 protein: CASTPGQGGYSPLHF; CDR3 DNA: TGTGCCAGCACCCCCGGACAGGGAGGATATTCACCCCTCCACTTT
V gene: TRBV6-1; J gene: TRBJ1-2; clone size: many; D gene: NA; CDR3 protein: CASSEMGVREVGGYTF; CDR3 DNA: TGTGCCAGCAGTGAAATGGGAGTCAGAGAAGTCGGAGGCTACACCTTC
V gene: TRBV5-1; J gene: TRBJ2-7; clone size: many; D gene: TRBD1; CDR3 protein: CASSLGDSSYEQYF; CDR3 DNA: TGTGCCAGCAGCTTAGGGGACAGCTCCTACGAGCAGTACTTC
V gene: TRBV4-1; J gene: TRBJ2-3; clone size: NA; D gene: TRBD2; CDR3 protein: CASSQDALALADTQYF; CDR3 DNA: TGCGCCAGCAGCCAAGATGCACTAGCGCTGGCCGATACGCAGTATTTT
V gene: TRBV7-7; J gene: TRBJ1-1; clone size: many; D gene: NA; CDR3 protein: CASRSGLGTEAFF; CDR3 DNA: TGTGCTAGCAGGTCGGGGCTGGGGACTGAAGCTTTCTTT
V gene: TRBV4-1; J gene: TRBJ2-1; clone size: once; D gene: NA; CDR3 protein: CASSQFPAPGNEQFF; CDR3 DNA: TGCGCCAGCAGCCAGTTCCCCGCCCCAGGAAATGAGCAGTTCTTC
V gene: TRBV7-9; J gene: TRBJ2-7; clone size: many; D gene: TRBD1; CDR3 protein: CASFGQGIEQYF; CDR3 DNA: TGTGCCAGCTTCGGACAGGGAATCGAGCAGTACTTC
V gene: TRBV28; J gene: TRBJ1-5; clone size: NA; D gene: TRBD1; CDR3 protein: CASSGRTGGQPQHF; CDR3 DNA: TGTGCCAGCAGTGGTAGGACAGGGGGTCAGCCCCAGCATTTT
V gene: TRBV6-2/TRBV6-3; J gene: TRBJ1-2; clone size: few; D gene: NA; CDR3 protein: CASSETTVSYGYTF; CDR3 DNA: TGTGCCAGCAGTGAGACGACAGTAAGCTATGGCTACACCTTC
V gene: TRBV20-1; J gene: TRBJ2-1; clone size: few; D gene: TRBD2; CDR3 protein: CSAPGLAGGRYYNEQFF; CDR3 DNA: TGCAGTGCTCCGGGACTAGCGGGAGGCCGATATTACAATGAGCAGTTCTTC
V gene: TRBV3-1; J gene: TRBJ1-1; clone size: many; D gene: NA; CDR3 protein: CASSPTTSQGGYTEAFF; CDR3 DNA: TGTGCCAGCAGCCCAACTACATCACAGGGAGGGTACACTGAAGCTTTCTTT
V gene: TRBV12-3/TRBV12-4; J gene: TRBJ2-2; clone size: many; D gene: NA; CDR3 protein: CASSFRGPNTGELFF; CDR3 DNA: TGTGCCAGCAGTTTCCGGGGGCCGAACACCGGGGAGCTGTTTTTT
V gene: TRBV7-9; J gene: TRBJ2-6; clone size: few; D gene: NA; CDR3 protein: CASSAAWGPSGANVLTF; CDR3 DNA: TGTGCCAGCAGCGCGGCGTGGGGCCCCTCTGGGGCCAACGTCCTGACTTTC
V gene: TRBV27; J gene: TRBJ1-1; clone size: many; D gene: NA; CDR3 protein: CASSLTGAPNTEAFF; CDR3 DNA: TGTGCCAGCAGCCTAACGGGGGCTCCGAACACTGAAGCTTTCTTT